Described below is a single TCR beta chain sequence and its context. These data are taken from a study of blood T cell repertoires in COVID-19. On the study more broadly: Acute and convalescent COVID-19 specimens originated in the United States, Italy and Spain.

Sequencing was performed with immunoSEQ multiplex PCR; in TCRdb, only in-frame clones are kept and a portion is missing. The table has about 240,000 clones, around four fifths seen once. In germline, CDR1 is SNHLY, CDR2 FYNNEI. V was pared by 4 bases and J by 7 bases, with 17 bases between. The CDR3 is 15 residues long. Material: peripheral blood. This sequence joins TRBV2 and TRBJ2-1; possible D gene TRBD2, 5 bases. The TCR comes from a woman aged 80 or over with COVID-19, enrolled during active disease. CDR3 nucleotide sequence: TGTGCCAGCAGTGCCCATGGACTTTCGCCTAATGAGCAGTTCTTC. Its translation: CASSAHGLSPNEQFF.